A single sample gave rise to the 25 T cell receptor beta chains below, sequenced in a study of shared clonotypes between healthy human individuals. Here immunoSEQ multiplex PCR was the method, and the copy in TCRdb shows in-frame clones only, minus some. Of some 660,000 clones listed, around 78% are singletons. The sample comprised memory CD4+ T cells sorted from blood. Specified subset: CD45RA-negative fraction. The receptors here all came from a woman aged 25 to 39 in good health.

The chain carries TRBV11-2 and TRBJ2-7; 7 bases match TRBD1. The V gene end was trimmed by 0 bases and the J gene end by 6 bases; junction bases not matched to a gene: 11. The germline V gene encodes CDR1 SGHAT and CDR2 FQNNGV. The CDR3 runs to 16 residues. This CDR3 is CASSLDRAGGKGEQYF. The CDR3, as DNA: TGTGCCAGCAGCTTAGATCGCGCAGGGGGTAAGGGCGAGCAGTACTTC.

Comment on this clone: Germline is not matched at one junction end, which may reflect a read error. This rearrangement joins TRBV6-6 to TRBJ2-7, with 9 bases matching TRBD2. The CDR3 has 12 residues. CDR1 and CDR2 from the germline V gene are MNHNY and SVGAGI (reference sequence). The CDR3 is CASSYSSGDSHF. The CDR3 nucleotides are TGTGCCAGCAGTTATTCTAGCGGGGATTCGCACTTC.

CDR3 in amino acids: CSVESAASYEQYF. The CDR3 region has the DNA TGCAGCGTTGAGTCGGCAGCCTCCTACGAGCAGTACTTC. This chain connects TRBV29-1 to TRBJ2-7; no clear D gene. Germline V CDR1 and CDR2: SQVTM, ANQGSEA. With 3 bases removed from V and 0 bases from J, the gap between germline ends came to 9 bases. The CDR3 length is 13 residues.

This sequence joins TRBV25-1 and TRBJ2-3; D gene uncertain. V shed 6 bases and J shed 2 bases, with 9 bases lying between them. This CDR3 spans 13 amino acids. The V gene's germline CDR1 is MGHDK and CDR2 SYGVNS. The CDR3 bases are TGTGCCAGCAGGGGTCTGCTCACAGATACGCAGTATTTT. This encodes CASRGLLTDTQYF.

The chain recombines TRBV28 with TRBJ2-7; 8 bases are a match to TRBD2. CDR1 is MDHEN and CDR2 is SYDVKM in the germline V gene. The CDR3 contains 15 residues. The ends lost 6 bases at V and 3 bases at J; junction bases unmatched: 10. The CDR3 coding sequence is TGTGCCAGCAGCGGGAGAGCGGGAGTGGGCTACGAGCAGTACTTC. Its translation is CASSGRAGVGYEQYF.

This rearrangement joins TRBV30 to TRBJ2-1; 8 bases are shared with TRBD2. The CDR3 totals 14 residues. The germline V gene encodes CDR1 GTSNPN and CDR2 SVGIG (reference sequence). V lost 6 bases to trimming and J lost 6 bases; unmatched junction nucleotides: 10. The CDR3 reads CACCCSGIGNEQFF. The DNA for the CDR3 is TGTGCCTGTTGTTGTAGCGGGATAGGCAATGAGCAGTTCTTC.

The table lists this clone with a few counts. J is TRBJ2-5 and V is TRBV11-1; D unclear. Germline V lookup: CDR1 SGHAT, CDR2 FQDESV (reference sequence). Trimming removed 1 base from V and 4 bases from J, with 13 bases in between. The CDR3 length is 15 residues. CDR3 DNA sequence: TGTGCCAGCAGCTTAGGGGTCGACCGCCCAGAGACCCAGTACTTC. Protein: CASSLGVDRPETQYF.

V and J are TRBV27 and TRBJ2-1; either TRBD1 or TRBD2 may supply D (5 bases each). With 6 bases removed from V and 7 bases from J, the gap between germline ends came to 19 bases. The V gene's germline CDR1 is MNHEY and CDR2 SMNVEV (reference sequence). The CDR3 covers 15 residues. CDR3 residues: CASSKTGTPRNEQFF. The CDR3, as DNA: TGTGCCAGCAGCAAAACCGGGACGCCGCGGAATGAGCAGTTCTTC.

The chain has TRBV14 and TRBJ2-6; unclear D gene. Germline-derived CDR1 and CDR2 are SGHDN and FVKESK. V gave up 3 bases and J gave up 0 bases, with 3 bases separating them. This CDR3 comprises 14 residues. The CDR3 DNA reads TGTGCCAGCAGCCACACCTCTGGGGCCAACGTCCTGACTTTC. Its protein product is CASSHTSGANVLTF.

V and J are TRBV2 and TRBJ2-5; possibly TRBD2 for D (6 bases). The ends were cut back, 4 bases at V and 3 bases at J, with 15 bases in the middle. Per the germline V gene, CDR1 is SNHLY and CDR2 is FYNNEI. The CDR3 is 15 residues long. This chain's CDR3 is CASSGLVSEEETQYF. CDR3 in DNA: TGTGCCAGCAGTGGACTAGTCTCTGAAGAAGAGACCCAGTACTTC. The full variable domain, rest sourced from reference TRBV2 and TRBJ2-5, is EPEVTQTPSHQVTQMGQEVILRCVPISNHLYFYWYRQILGQKVEFLVSFYNNEISEKSEIFDDQFSVERPDGSNFTLKIRSTKLEDSAMYFCASSGLVSEEETQYFGPGTRLLVL.

The chain joins TRBV15 to TRBJ2-7; perhaps TRBD2 as D (6 bases). Germline CDR1 is LNHNV and CDR2 is YYDKDF (reference sequence). Trimming removed 5 bases from V and 5 bases from J, with 16 bases in between. The CDR3 spans 14 residues. The CDR3 sequence: CATSFGGSMDEQYF. CDR3 nucleotides: TGTGCCACCAGCTTTGGGGGGAGTATGGACGAGCAGTACTTC.

V usage is TRBV19 and J usage is TRBJ1-1; TRBD1 matches 7 bases. Looked up from germline, CDR1 is LNHDA and CDR2 is SQIVND (reference sequence). The CDR3 has 14 amino acids. With V trimmed by 7 bases and J by 1 base, 6 bases remained unmatched. The CDR3 loop reads CASMGTETNTEAFF. For the CDR3, the DNA is TGTGCCAGTATGGGGACAGAGACGAACACTGAAGCTTTCTTT.

The rearrangement links TRBV5-1 to TRBJ1-3, with D possibly being TRBD1 (6 bases). CDR1 SGHRS and CDR2 YFSETQ come from the germline V gene. The V end lost 3 bases, the J end lost 3 bases, and 16 bases lay between the germline ends. CDR3 length equals 16 residues. For the CDR3, the DNA is TGCGCCAGCAGCTCGGCCACCGGGACAAGTGGAAACACCATATATTTT. This codes for CASSSATGTSGNTIYF.

V is TRBV27 and J is TRBJ2-1; D gene uncertain. Deletions cut 6 bases from V and 7 bases from J, with 25 bases between. Per the germline V gene, CDR1 is MNHEY and CDR2 is SMNVEV (reference sequence). This CDR3 is built from 17 residues. CDR3 sequence reads: CASSYLRTNEVSNEQFF. CDR3 DNA: TGTGCCAGCAGCTACCTCCGAACCAATGAGGTTTCGAATGAGCAGTTCTTC.

The chain links TRBV27 to TRBJ2-2; 10 bases agree with TRBD1. V lost 10 bases and J lost 4; bases outside the gene matches: 6. Germline assignment: CDR1 MNHEY and CDR2 SMNVEV (reference sequence). This CDR3 region has 14 residues. CDR3 in amino acids: CATWTGGLTGELFF. In nucleotides, the CDR3 is TGTGCCACCTGGACAGGGGGTCTCACCGGGGAGCTGTTTTTT.

The chain is built from TRBV5-1 and TRBJ1-4; perhaps TRBD1 as D (6 bases). This CDR3 comprises 14 residues. The ends were cut back, 0 bases at V and 7 bases at J, with 10 bases in the middle. Germline CDR1 is SGHRS and CDR2 is YFSETQ. This CDR3 reads CASSLGTVGEKLFF. The CDR3 region has the DNA TGCGCCAGCAGCTTGGGGACAGTTGGTGAAAAACTGTTTTTT. Full variable domain (remainder filled in from reference TRBV5-1 and TRBJ1-4): KAGVTQTPRYLIKTRGQQVTLSCSPISGHRSVSWYQQTPGQGLQFLFEYFSETQRNKGNFPGRFSGRQFSNSRSEMNVSTLELGDSALYLCASSLGTVGEKLFFGSGTQLSVL.

The chain combines TRBV9 with TRBJ2-1; TRBD2 is a possible D gene (5 bases). The CDR3 is 19 residues long. Germline V CDR1 and CDR2: SGDLS, YYNGEE. Trimming took 0 bases from V and 0 from J, leaving 19 bases between them. CDR3 nucleotides: TGTGCCAGCAGCGTAGGCCGCCTGTCCGCGGGCGGCTCCTACAATGAGCAGTTCTTC. This codes for CASSVGRLSAGGSYNEQFF.

The gene calls are TRBV6-5 and TRBJ2-1, with 12 bases lining up with TRBD2. Trimming cost V 7 bases and J 9 bases; bases outside gene matches: 1. This CDR3 is 12 amino acids long. Per the germline V gene, CDR1 is MNHEY and CDR2 is SVGAGI. The chain's CDR3 is CASTSGRAEQFF. CDR3 DNA: TGTGCCAGCACTAGCGGGAGGGCTGAGCAGTTCTTC.

V and J are TRBV2 and TRBJ2-6; D is unclear. V lost 7 bases and J 1 base, leaving 8 bases between the germline ends. Germline V gene sequence: CDR1 SNHLY, CDR2 FYNNEI. This CDR3 region has 14 residues. The CDR3 protein is CASKELSGANVLTF. The CDR3 coding sequence is TGTGCCAGCAAAGAACTATCTGGGGCCAACGTCCTGACTTTC.

V gene TRBV14 combines with J gene TRBJ2-3; 7 nucleotides align to TRBD1. The CDR3 loop spans 15 amino acids. Germline V gene sequence: CDR1 SGHDN, CDR2 FVKESK. J was trimmed by 2 bases and V by 5 bases; bases with no gene match: 7. The CDR3 region is CASSVGTAYTDTQYF. DNA for the CDR3: TGTGCCAGCAGCGTAGGGACAGCTTACACAGATACGCAGTATTTT.

The chain joins TRBV6-6 to TRBJ2-7; 8 positions agree with TRBD1. The CDR3 sequence is 11 residues long. Germline trimming cut 6 bases from V and 8 bases from J; bases unmatched to any gene: 3. Germline V gives CDR1 MNHNY, CDR2 SVGAGI (reference sequence). CDR3 DNA sequence: TGTGCCAGCAGAGGACAGGGCAAGCAGTACTTC. It yields the protein CASRGQGKQYF.

The CDR3 spells CASSESGGRGYEQYF. The CDR3 DNA sequence: TGCGCCAGCAGTGAGTCGGGCGGGAGGGGTTACGAGCAGTACTTC. V gene TRBV10-2 combines with J gene TRBJ2-7; 9 nucleotides line up with TRBD2. CDR1 is WSHSY and CDR2 is SAAADI in the germline V gene. The length of the CDR3 is 15 residues. V lost 0 bases, J lost 4 bases, and 4 bases stayed unmatched.

The genes are TRBV30 and TRBJ2-1; 9 positions agree with TRBD2. This CDR3 has 14 amino acids. J was trimmed by 9 bases and V by 2 bases; bases with no gene match: 8. The germline V gene encodes CDR1 GTSNPN and CDR2 SVGIG (reference sequence). The CDR3 DNA reads as TGTGCCTGGAGTAGTGGCGGGAGGGCGTTTGAGCAGTTCTTC. Translated, it gives CAWSSGGRAFEQFF.

The sample holds a few counts of this clone. The sample holds other DNA sequences that translate to the same CDR3. The CDR3 region is CASRTGGRNTGELFF. CDR3 sequence (DNA): TGTGCCAGCAGGACAGGGGGGAGGAACACCGGGGAGCTGTTTTTT. This rearrangement joins TRBV6-5 to TRBJ2-2; 9 bases fit TRBD1. Germline V CDR1 and CDR2: MNHEY, SVGAGI. V dropped 6 bases and J dropped 1; count of bases not matched to a gene: 3. CDR3 length equals 15 residues.

This chain connects TRBV4-1 to TRBJ2-7; TRBD2 is a possible D gene (6 bases). This CDR3 region has 15 residues. Trimming took off 4 bases at V and 2 bases at J, with 15 bases between the two ends. The germline CDR1 and CDR2 sequences are MGHRA and YSYEKL. CDR3 loop: CASSPISTSTYEQYF. The CDR3 DNA follows: TGCGCCAGCAGCCCAATCTCTACTAGCACCTACGAGCAGTACTTC.